What follows are 21 T cell receptor beta chains derived from one specimen sequenced in a study of blood T cell repertoires in COVID-19. The data were produced by immunoSEQ multiplex PCR, yet TCRdb's version contains in-frame clones alone and is incomplete. Here the sample spans about 64,000 clones, approximately 80% being singletons. What was sequenced was peripheral blood. Source of these receptors: a woman aged 55-70 years with acute or convalescent COVID-19.

This clone was counted once. The rearrangement joins TRBV7-3 to TRBJ2-3; 12 bases match TRBD2. Losses at the gene ends were 3 bases for V and 6 bases for J; bases not matched to a gene: 4. This CDR3 has 15 residues. Germline V gene sequence: CDR1 SGHTA, CDR2 FQGTGA. This chain's CDR3 is CASSFRGTSGDTQYF. Written as DNA, the CDR3 is TGTGCCAGCAGCTTCAGGGGGACTAGCGGGGATACGCAGTATTTT.

This clone was recorded once. The chain joins TRBV6-1 to TRBJ2-2, with D perhaps TRBD1 (6 bases). Looked up from germline, CDR1 is MNHNS and CDR2 is SASEGT. This CDR3 has 15 amino acids. The ends were cut back, 8 bases at V and 0 bases at J, with 13 bases in the middle. The CDR3 spells CASVPWTANTGELFF. CDR3 bases: TGTGCCAGCGTTCCCTGGACAGCGAACACCGGGGAGCTGTTTTTT.

V usage is TRBV18 and J usage is TRBJ2-7; D might be TRBD2 (5 bases). V lost 2 bases, J lost 6 bases, and 8 bases lay in between. The CDR3 runs 12 residues. Germline loops: CDR1 KGHSH, CDR2 LQKENI. The CDR3 DNA reads TGTGCCAGCTCACCATACCGGGGCGAGCAGTACTTC. As protein: CASSPYRGEQYF.

This chain uses TRBV6-5 with TRBJ1-4; 7 nucleotides line up with TRBD1. CDR3 length: 14 amino acids. The germline V gene encodes CDR1 MNHEY and CDR2 SVGAGI. The V and J ends lost 6 bases and 7 bases, in that order; junction bases with no gene match: 8. In DNA form, the CDR3 reads TGTGCCAGCAGCTCGGGACAGCGAACTGAAAAACTGTTTTTT. The encoded protein is CASSSGQRTEKLFF.

V is TRBV19 and J is TRBJ1-2; 11 nucleotides match TRBD1. Germline CDR1 is LNHDA and CDR2 is SQIVND (reference sequence). The CDR3 consists of 16 residues. V was pared by 5 bases and J by 4 bases, with 9 bases of the junction left unmatched. The CDR3 loop is CASSYGTGGTPYGYTF. The DNA for the CDR3 is TGTGCCAGTAGTTACGGGACAGGGGGAACCCCCTATGGCTACACCTTC.

This clone came up a few times. This chain links TRBV12-3 or TRBV12-4 with TRBJ1-2; 7 bases fit TRBD1. Trimming cost V 10 bases and J 5 bases; bases outside gene matches: 10. The CDR3 has 13 amino acids. Written as DNA, the CDR3 is TGTGCCAACCCTAGGGGGCCAAGGTATGGCTACACCTTC. Translation gives CANPRGPRYGYTF.

The chain couples TRBV19 to TRBJ2-7; a possible D gene is TRBD2 (6 bases). CDR1 and CDR2 from the germline V gene are LNHDA and SQIVND (reference sequence). The CDR3 covers 15 residues. V was shortened by 5 bases and J by 0 bases, with 14 bases between the two germline ends. The CDR3 DNA reads as TGTGCCAGTAGTGCCGGGGGTATGAGCTCCTACGAGCAGTACTTC. The encoded protein is CASSAGGMSSYEQYF.

The rearrangement uses TRBV7-3 and TRBJ1-5; 8 bases fit TRBD1. V shed 5 bases and J 4 bases; nucleotides not matched to a gene: 7. The CDR3 runs 15 residues. CDR1 is SGHTA, CDR2 FQGTGA, per germline. CDR3 sequence (DNA): TGTGCCAGCAGCCCGCAGGGGGCCAGTAATCAGCCCCAGCATTTT. It specifies CASSPQGASNQPQHF.

The J gene is TRBJ2-7, the V gene TRBV27, with D hard to call. Germline V gene sequence: CDR1 MNHEY, CDR2 SMNVEV (reference sequence). The germline V and J ends were trimmed by 0 bases and 4 bases, with 10 bases remaining between them. The CDR3 has 14 residues. Here the CDR3 reads CASSLSPLSYEQYF. DNA for the CDR3: TGTGCCAGCAGTTTATCCCCCCTTTCGTACGAGCAGTACTTC.

The chain employs TRBV2 and TRBJ1-5; D might be TRBD1 (5 bases). The V gene's germline CDR1 is SNHLY and CDR2 FYNNEI. The V and J ends lost 1 base and 2 bases respectively, with 18 bases between them. This CDR3 comprises 18 residues. The CDR3 region has the DNA TGTGCCAGCAGTGAAGGATATTCAGGGTTTCGGGGCAATCAGCCCCAGCATTTT. This encodes CASSEGYSGFRGNQPQHF.

The chain carries TRBV7-9 and TRBJ1-1; D possibly corresponds to TRBD1 (6 bases). Germline CDR1 SEHNR, CDR2 FQNEAQ (reference sequence). The CDR3 has 14 residues. V lost 5 bases and J 0 bases, leaving 10 bases between the germline ends. This CDR3 reads CASSVGTMNTEAFF. The CDR3 DNA reads TGTGCCAGCAGCGTTGGGACAATGAACACTGAAGCTTTCTTT.

The V and J genes are TRBV7-3 and TRBJ2-7, with a possible D match to TRBD1 (8 bases). Per the germline V gene, CDR1 is SGHTA and CDR2 is FQGTGA. The CDR3 sequence is 14 residues long. Trimming cost V 5 bases and J 6 bases, with 17 bases left between them. The CDR3 loop is CASSPGGTGVEQYF. Written as DNA, the CDR3 is TGTGCCAGCAGCCCCGGGGGGACAGGCGTCGAGCAGTACTTC.

This chain uses TRBV30 with TRBJ1-5; the D gene is possibly TRBD1 (6 bases). Trimming removed 5 bases from V and 3 bases from J, with 14 bases in between. Germline-derived CDR1 and CDR2 are GTSNPN and SVGIG (reference sequence). The CDR3 sequence is 14 residues long. The CDR3 DNA is TGTGCCTGGGGGGGCCTTGCGGACAATCAGCCCCAGCATTTT. Its protein is CAWGGLADNQPQHF.

The J gene is TRBJ2-3, the V gene TRBV5-1, with 7 bases matching TRBD1. Per germline, CDR1 SGHRS and CDR2 YFSETQ. This CDR3 contains 14 residues. With V trimmed by 4 bases and J by 3 bases, 5 bases remained unmatched. The CDR3 nucleotides are TGCGCCAGCAGCCTGACAGGGAAAACAGATACGCAGTATTTT. Protein product: CASSLTGKTDTQYF.

The chain has TRBV5-1 and TRBJ2-4, with unresolved D. Germline-derived CDR1 and CDR2 are SGHRS and YFSETQ. The CDR3 spans 13 residues. V lost 5 bases to trimming and J lost 7 bases, with 13 bases between them. CDR3 residues: CASRTGDANIQYF. The CDR3 coding sequence is TGCGCCAGCAGGACTGGCGACGCGAACATTCAGTACTTC.

The rearrangement joins TRBV5-8 to TRBJ2-7, with TRBD2 matching over 8 bases. The CDR3 is 16 residues long. J lost 4 bases, V lost 2 bases, and 11 bases had no gene match. Germline V CDR1 and CDR2: SGHTS, YDEGEE. CDR3 sequence reads: CASSLKPGLGVYEQYF. In nucleotides, the CDR3 is TGTGCCAGCAGCTTAAAACCGGGACTAGGAGTATACGAGCAGTACTTC.

The chain combines TRBV2 with TRBJ1-2, with D perhaps TRBD1 (5 bases). This CDR3 has 12 amino acids. Trimming took 3 bases from V and 6 from J, leaving 8 bases between them. CDR1 SNHLY and CDR2 FYNNEI come from the germline V gene. The CDR3 spells CASSERGDGYTF. The CDR3 coding sequence is TGTGCCAGCAGTGAGCGGGGGGATGGCTACACCTTC.

The chain links TRBV7-9 to TRBJ2-1, with D maybe TRBD2 (7 bases). Trimming pared 2 bases from V and 5 bases from J, leaving 16 bases between. The CDR3 has 16 residues. The V gene's germline CDR1 is SEHNR and CDR2 FQNEAQ (reference sequence). CDR3 protein: CASSLTGGPLNNEQFF. CDR3 nucleotides: TGTGCCAGCAGCTTAACCGGGGGGCCGCTAAACAATGAGCAGTTCTTC.

V and J are TRBV4-1 and TRBJ2-7, with 13 bases that match TRBD2. The germline gives CDR1 MGHRA, CDR2 YSYEKL. The CDR3 loop spans 21 amino acids. V lost 0 bases to trimming and J lost 0 bases; unmatched junction nucleotides: 14. CDR3 loop: CASSQDPTGTSGGATSYEQYF. The CDR3 DNA reads as TGCGCCAGCAGCCAAGACCCTACTGGTACTAGCGGGGGGGCCACCTCCTACGAGCAGTACTTC.

This chain links TRBV6-1 with TRBJ2-7; D is undetermined. Germline CDR1 and CDR2: MNHNS and SASEGT. Trimming stripped 1 base from V and 6 bases from J, with 7 bases between. CDR3 length: 12 residues. This CDR3 reads CASSEGPFEQYF. CDR3 in DNA: TGTGCCAGCAGTGAAGGGCCATTCGAGCAGTACTTC.

V and J are TRBV10-3 and TRBJ2-3, with TRBD1 identical over 10 bases. V lost 4 bases and J lost 1; bases outside the gene matches: 8. The CDR3 is made up of 17 amino acids. Germline CDR1 is ENHRY and CDR2 is SYGVKD. In nucleotides, the CDR3 is TGTGCCATCAGTGGTCCCGGGACAGGGGTCCGCACAGATACGCAGTATTTT. Its translation is CAISGPGTGVRTDTQYF.